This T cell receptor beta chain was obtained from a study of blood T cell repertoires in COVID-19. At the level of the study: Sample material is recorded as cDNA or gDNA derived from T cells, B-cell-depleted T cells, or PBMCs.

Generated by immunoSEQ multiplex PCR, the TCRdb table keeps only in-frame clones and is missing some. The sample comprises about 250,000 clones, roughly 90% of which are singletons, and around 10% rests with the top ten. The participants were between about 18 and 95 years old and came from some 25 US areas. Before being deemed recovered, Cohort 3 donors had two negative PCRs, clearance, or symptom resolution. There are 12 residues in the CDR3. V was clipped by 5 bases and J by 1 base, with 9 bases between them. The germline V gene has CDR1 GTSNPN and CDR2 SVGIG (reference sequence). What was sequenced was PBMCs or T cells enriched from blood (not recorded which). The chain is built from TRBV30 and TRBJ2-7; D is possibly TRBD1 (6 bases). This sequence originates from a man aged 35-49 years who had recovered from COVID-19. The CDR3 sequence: CAWDTGSYEQYF. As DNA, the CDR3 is TGTGCCTGGGATACAGGGTCCTACGAGCAGTACTTC.